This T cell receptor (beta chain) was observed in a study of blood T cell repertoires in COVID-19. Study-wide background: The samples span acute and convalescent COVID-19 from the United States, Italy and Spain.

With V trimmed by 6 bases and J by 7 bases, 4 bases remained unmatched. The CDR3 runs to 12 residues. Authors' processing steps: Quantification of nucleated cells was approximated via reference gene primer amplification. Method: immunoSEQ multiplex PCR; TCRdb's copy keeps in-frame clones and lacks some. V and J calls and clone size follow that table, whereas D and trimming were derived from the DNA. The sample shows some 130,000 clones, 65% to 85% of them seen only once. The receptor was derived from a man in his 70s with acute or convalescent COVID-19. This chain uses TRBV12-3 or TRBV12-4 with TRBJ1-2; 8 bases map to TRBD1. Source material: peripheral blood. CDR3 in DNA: TGTGCCAGCAGCGTCACAGGGGGTGGCTACACCTTC. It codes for CASSVTGGGYTF.